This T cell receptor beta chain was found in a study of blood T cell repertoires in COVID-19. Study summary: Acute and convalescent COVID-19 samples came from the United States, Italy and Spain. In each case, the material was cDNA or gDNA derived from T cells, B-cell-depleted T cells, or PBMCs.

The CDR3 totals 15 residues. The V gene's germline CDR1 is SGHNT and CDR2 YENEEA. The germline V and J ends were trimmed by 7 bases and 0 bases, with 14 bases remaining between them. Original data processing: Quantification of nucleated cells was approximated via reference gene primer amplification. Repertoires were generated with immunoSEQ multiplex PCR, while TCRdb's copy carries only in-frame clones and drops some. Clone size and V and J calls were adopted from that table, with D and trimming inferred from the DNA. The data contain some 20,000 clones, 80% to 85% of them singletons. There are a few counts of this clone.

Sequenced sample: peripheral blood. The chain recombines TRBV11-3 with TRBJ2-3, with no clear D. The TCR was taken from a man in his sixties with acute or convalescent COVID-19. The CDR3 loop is CASTRRVGSTDTQYF. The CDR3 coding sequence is TGTGCCAGCACCCGACGGGTGGGTAGCACAGATACGCAGTATTTT.